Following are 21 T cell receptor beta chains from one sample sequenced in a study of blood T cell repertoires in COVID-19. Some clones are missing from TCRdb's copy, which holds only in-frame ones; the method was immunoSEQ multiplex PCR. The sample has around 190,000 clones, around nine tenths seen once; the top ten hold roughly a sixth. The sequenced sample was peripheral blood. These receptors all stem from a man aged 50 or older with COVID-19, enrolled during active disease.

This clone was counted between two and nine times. CDR3 nucleotides: TGTGCCAGCAGCTTAGGTATCCAGGGAACTCAAGAGACCCAGTACTTC. Translated: CASSLGIQGTQETQYF. The chain recombines TRBV7-9 with TRBJ2-5; the D gene is possibly TRBD1 (5 bases). The germline V gene has CDR1 SEHNR and CDR2 FQNEAQ (reference sequence). V lost 1 base and J 2 bases, leaving 14 bases between the germline ends. The CDR3 spans 16 residues.

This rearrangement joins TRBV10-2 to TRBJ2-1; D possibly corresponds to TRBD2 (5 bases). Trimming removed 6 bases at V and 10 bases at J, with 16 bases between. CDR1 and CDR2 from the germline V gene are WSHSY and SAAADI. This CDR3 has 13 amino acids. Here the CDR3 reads CASSPTRSGEQFF. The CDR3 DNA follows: TGCGCCAGCAGCCCAACTAGATCCGGAGAGCAGTTCTTC.

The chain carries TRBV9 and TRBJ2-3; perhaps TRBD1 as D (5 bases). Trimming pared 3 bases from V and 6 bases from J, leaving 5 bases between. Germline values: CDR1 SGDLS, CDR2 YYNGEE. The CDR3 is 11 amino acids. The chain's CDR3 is CASSEGDTQYF. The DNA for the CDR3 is TGTGCCAGCAGCGAGGGGGATACGCAGTATTTT. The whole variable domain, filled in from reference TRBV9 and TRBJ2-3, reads DSGVTQTPKHLITATGQRVTLRCSPRSGDLSVYWYQQSLDQGLQFLIQYYNGEERAKGNILERFSAQQFPDLHSELNLSSLELGDSALYFCASSEGDTQYFGPGTRLTVL.

In DNA form, the CDR3 reads TGTGCCAGTAGTAAAAGACAGGGGTACGAGCAGTACTTC. Translation: CASSKRQGYEQYF. This chain joins TRBV19 and TRBJ2-7; TRBD1 matches at 8 bases. Germline values: CDR1 LNHDA, CDR2 SQIVND (reference sequence). V shed 4 bases and J 4 bases; nucleotides not matched to a gene: 3. This CDR3 comprises 13 residues.

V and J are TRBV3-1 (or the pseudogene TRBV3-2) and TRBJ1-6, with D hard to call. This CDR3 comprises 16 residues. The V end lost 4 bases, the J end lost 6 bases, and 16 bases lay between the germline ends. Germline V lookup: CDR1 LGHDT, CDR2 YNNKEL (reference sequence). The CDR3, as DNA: TGTGCCAGCAGCCCAACTCAATCTCTCCGTAATTCACCCCTCCACTTT. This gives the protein CASSPTQSLRNSPLHF.

The CDR3: CASSRRDRGRRGANEKLFF. The CDR3 nucleotides are TGTGCCAGCAGCCGACGGGACAGGGGGCGTAGGGGAGCTAATGAAAAACTGTTTTTT. This chain joins TRBV9 and TRBJ1-4; TRBD1 matches 12 bases. Per the germline V gene, CDR1 is SGDLS and CDR2 is YYNGEE. There are 19 residues in the CDR3. The J segment lost 3 bases and the V segment lost 4 bases, leaving 13 bases of the junction unmatched. The entire variable domain, with the rest obtained from reference TRBV9 and TRBJ1-4, is as follows: DSGVTQTPKHLITATGQRVTLRCSPRSGDLSVYWYQQSLDQGLQFLIQYYNGEERAKGNILERFSAQQFPDLHSELNLSSLELGDSALYFCASSRRDRGRRGANEKLFFGSGTQLSVL.

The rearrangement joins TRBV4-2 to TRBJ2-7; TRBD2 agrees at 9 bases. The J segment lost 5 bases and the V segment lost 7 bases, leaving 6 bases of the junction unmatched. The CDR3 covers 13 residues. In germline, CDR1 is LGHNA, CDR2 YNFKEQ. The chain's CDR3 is CASKVAGADEQYF. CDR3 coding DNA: TGTGCCAGCAAGGTAGCGGGGGCAGACGAGCAGTACTTC.

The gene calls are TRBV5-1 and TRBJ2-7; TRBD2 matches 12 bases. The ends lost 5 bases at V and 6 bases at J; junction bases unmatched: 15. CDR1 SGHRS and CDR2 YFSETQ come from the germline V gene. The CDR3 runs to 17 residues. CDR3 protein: CASRSTSGRSGSGEQYF. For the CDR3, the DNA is TGCGCCAGCAGGTCGACTAGCGGGAGATCGGGTTCGGGCGAGCAGTACTTC.

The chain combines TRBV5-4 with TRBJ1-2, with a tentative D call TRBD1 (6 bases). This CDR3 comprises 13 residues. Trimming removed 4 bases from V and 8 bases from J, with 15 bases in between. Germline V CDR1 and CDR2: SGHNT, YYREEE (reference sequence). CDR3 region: CASSRTEEEGYTF. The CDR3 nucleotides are TGTGCCAGCAGCCGGACAGAGGAGGAGGGCTACACCTTC.

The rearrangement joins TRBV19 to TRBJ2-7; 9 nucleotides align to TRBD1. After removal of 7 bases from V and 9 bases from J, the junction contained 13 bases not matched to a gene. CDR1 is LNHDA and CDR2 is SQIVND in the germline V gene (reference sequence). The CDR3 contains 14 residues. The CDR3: CASTPGQGPHGQYF. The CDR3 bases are TGTGCCAGTACACCAGGACAGGGGCCCCATGGGCAGTACTTC.

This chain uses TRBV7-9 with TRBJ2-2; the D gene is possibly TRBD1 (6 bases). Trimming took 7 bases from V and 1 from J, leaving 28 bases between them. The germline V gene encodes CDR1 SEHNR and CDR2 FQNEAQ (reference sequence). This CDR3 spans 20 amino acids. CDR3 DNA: TGTGCCAGCACGCCTCGCCCGGGACACTTCCCCAAAAGGAACACCGGGGAGCTGTTTTTT. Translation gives CASTPRPGHFPKRNTGELFF.

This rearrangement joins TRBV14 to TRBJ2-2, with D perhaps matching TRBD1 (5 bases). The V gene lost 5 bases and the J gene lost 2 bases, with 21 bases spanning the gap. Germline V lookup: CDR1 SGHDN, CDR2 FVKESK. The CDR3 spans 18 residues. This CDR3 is CASSRGTPTRLNTGELFF. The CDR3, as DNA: TGTGCCAGCAGCAGGGGAACCCCGACACGGCTTAACACCGGGGAGCTGTTTTTT.

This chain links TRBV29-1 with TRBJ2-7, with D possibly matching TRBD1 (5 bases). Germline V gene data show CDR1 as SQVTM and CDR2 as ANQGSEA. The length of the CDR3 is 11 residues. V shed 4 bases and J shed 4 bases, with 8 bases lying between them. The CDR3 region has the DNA TGCAGCGTTGGGTCAGGGTACGAGCAGTACTTC. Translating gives CSVGSGYEQYF.

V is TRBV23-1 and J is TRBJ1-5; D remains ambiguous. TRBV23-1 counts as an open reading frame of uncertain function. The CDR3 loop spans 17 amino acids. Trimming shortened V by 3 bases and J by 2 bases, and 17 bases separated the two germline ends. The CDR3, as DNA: TGCGCCAGCAGTCACCCCGCTGGAGGGTATGGCAATCAGCCCCAGCATTTT. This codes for CASSHPAGGYGNQPQHF.

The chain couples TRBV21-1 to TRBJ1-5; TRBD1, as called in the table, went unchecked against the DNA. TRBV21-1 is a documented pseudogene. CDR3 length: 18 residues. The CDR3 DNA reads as TGTGCCAGCAGCAAAACAGACCGGTCGGCAGTTTGCAATCAGCCCCAGCATTTT. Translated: CASSKTDRSAVCNQPQHF.

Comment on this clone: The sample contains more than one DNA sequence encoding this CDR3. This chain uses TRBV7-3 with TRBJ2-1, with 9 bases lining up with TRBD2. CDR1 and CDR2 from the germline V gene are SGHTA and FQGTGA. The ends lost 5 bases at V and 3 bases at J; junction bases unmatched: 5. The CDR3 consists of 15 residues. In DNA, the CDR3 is TGTGCCAGCAGCACCAGACTAGCGGACTACAATGAGCAGTTCTTC. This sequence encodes CASSTRLADYNEQFF.

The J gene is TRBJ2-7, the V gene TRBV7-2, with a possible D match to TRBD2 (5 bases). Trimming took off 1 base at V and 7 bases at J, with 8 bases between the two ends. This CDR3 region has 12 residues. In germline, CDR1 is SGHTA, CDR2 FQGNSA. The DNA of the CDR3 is TGTGCCAGCAGCTTAGGTCGGAGGGAGCAGTACTTC. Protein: CASSLGRREQYF.

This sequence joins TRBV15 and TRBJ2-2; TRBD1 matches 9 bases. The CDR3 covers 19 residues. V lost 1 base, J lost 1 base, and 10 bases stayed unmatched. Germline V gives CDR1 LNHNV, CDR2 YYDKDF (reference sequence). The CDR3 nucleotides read TGTGCCACCAGCAGAGTTCGCTTTAAGGGACAGGGGAACACCGGGGAGCTGTTTTTT. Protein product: CATSRVRFKGQGNTGELFF. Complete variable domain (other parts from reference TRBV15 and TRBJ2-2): DAMVIQNPRYQVTQFGKPVTLSCSQTLNHNVMYWYQQKSSQAPKLLFHYYDKDFNNEADTPDNFQSRRPNTSFCFLDIRSPGLGDTAMYLCATSRVRFKGQGNTGELFFGEGSRLTVL.

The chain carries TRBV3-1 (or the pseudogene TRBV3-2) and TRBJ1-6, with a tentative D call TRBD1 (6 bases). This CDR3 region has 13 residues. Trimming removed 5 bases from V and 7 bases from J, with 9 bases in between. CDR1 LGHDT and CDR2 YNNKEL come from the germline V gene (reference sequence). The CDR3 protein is CASSIGQNSPLHF. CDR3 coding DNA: TGTGCCAGCAGCATTGGACAGAATTCACCCCTCCACTTT.

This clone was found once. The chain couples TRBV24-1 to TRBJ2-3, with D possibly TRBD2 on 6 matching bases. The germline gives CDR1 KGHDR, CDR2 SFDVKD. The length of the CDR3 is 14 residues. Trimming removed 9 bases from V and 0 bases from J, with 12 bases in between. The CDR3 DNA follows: TGTGCCACCGGGGGAGGCAGTAGCACAGATACGCAGTATTTT. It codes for CATGGGSSTDTQYF.

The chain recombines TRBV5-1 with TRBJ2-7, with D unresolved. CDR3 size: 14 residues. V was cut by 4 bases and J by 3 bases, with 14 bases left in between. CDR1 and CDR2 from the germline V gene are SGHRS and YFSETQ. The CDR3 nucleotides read TGCGCCAGCAGCCCCCTCGGGTCCGGCTACGAGCAGTACTTC. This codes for CASSPLGSGYEQYF. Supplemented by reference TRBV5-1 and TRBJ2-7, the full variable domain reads KAGVTQTPRYLIKTRGQQVTLSCSPISGHRSVSWYQQTPGQGLQFLFEYFSETQRNKGNFPGRFSGRQFSNSRSEMNVSTLELGDSALYLCASSPLGSGYEQYFGPGTRLTVT.